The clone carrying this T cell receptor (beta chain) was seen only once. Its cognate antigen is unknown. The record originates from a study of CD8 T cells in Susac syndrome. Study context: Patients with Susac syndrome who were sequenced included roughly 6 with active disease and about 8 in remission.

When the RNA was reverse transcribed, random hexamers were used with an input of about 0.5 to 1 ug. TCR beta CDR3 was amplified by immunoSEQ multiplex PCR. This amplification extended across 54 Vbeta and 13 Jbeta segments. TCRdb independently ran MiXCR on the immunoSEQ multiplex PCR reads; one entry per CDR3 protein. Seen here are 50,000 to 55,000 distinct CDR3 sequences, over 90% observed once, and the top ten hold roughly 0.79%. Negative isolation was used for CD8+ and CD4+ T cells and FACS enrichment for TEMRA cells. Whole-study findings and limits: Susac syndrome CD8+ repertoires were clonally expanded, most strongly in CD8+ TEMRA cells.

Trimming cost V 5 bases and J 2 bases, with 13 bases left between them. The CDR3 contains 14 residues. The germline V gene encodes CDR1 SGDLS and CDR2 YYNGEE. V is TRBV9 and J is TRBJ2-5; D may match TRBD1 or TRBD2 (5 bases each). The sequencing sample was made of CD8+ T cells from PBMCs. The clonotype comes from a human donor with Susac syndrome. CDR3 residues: CASSGVGTQETQYF. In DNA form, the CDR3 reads TGTGCCAGCAGTGGGGTCGGGACGCAAGAGACCCAGTACTTC.